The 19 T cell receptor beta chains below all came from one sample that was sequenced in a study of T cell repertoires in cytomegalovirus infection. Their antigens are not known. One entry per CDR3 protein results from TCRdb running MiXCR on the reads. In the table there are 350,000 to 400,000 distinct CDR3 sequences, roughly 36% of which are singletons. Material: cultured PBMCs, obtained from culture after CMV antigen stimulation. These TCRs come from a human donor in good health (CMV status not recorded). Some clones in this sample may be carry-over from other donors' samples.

Here the CDR3 reads CASSQAEGEQFF. The CDR3 region has the DNA TGTGCCAGCAGCCAAGCGGAAGGTGAGCAGTTCTTC. The gene calls are TRBV3-1 and TRBJ2-1; D is uncertain. V was pared by 1 base and J by 9 bases, with 7 bases between. CDR3 length equals 12 residues. Germline CDR1 is LGHDT and CDR2 is YNNKEL (reference sequence).

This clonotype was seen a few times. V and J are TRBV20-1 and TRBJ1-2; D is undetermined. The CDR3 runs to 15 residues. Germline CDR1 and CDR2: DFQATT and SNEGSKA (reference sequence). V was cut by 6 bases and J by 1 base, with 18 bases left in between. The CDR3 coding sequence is TGCAGTGCCCTCCCTTTCTTGTCCGATAACTATGGCTACACCTTC. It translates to CSALPFLSDNYGYTF.

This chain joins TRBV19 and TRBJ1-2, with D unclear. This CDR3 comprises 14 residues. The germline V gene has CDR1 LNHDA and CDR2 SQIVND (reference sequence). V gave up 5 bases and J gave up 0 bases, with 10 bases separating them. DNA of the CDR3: TGTGCCAGTAGTGATCCACCGTCTAACTATGGCTACACCTTC. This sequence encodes CASSDPPSNYGYTF.

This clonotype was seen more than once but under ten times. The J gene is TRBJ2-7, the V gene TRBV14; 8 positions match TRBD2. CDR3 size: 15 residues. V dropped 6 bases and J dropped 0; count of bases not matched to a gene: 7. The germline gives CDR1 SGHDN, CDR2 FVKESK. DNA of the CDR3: TGTGCCAGCAGTCACGGACTAGCTGCCTCCTACGAGCAGTACTTC. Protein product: CASSHGLAASYEQYF.

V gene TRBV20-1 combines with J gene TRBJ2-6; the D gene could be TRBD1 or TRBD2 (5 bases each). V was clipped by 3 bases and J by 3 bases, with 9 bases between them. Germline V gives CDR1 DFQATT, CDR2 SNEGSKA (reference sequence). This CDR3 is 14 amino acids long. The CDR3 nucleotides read TGCAGTGCTAGGGGGGTTCTTGGGGCCAACGTCCTGACTTTC. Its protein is CSARGVLGANVLTF.

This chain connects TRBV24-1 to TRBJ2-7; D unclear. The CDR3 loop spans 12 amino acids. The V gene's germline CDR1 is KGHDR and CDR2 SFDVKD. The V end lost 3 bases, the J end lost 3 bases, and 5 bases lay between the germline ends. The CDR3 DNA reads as TGTGCCACCAGTGATACCGGCTACGAGCAGTACTTC. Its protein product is CATSDTGYEQYF.

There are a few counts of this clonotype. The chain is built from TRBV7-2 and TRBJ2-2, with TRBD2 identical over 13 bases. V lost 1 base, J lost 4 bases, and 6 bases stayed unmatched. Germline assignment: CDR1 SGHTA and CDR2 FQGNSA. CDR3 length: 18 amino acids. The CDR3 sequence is CASSLGRLAGGRTGELFF. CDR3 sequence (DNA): TGTGCCAGCAGCTTAGGCCGACTAGCGGGAGGTCGCACCGGGGAGCTGTTTTTT.

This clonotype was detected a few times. The CDR3 is CASSFRGGEGAFF. CDR3 in DNA: TGTGCCAGCAGCTTTAGGGGGGGTGAGGGAGCTTTCTTT. The chain has TRBV7-8 and TRBJ1-1, with TRBD1 as a possible D gene (6 bases). Trimming took 3 bases from V and 10 from J, leaving 15 bases between them. Germline V gene sequence: CDR1 SGHVS, CDR2 FQNEAQ. The CDR3 totals 13 residues. Based on the CDR3 plus reference TRBV7-8 and TRBJ1-1, the full variable domain is GAGVSQSPRYKVAKRGQDVALRCDPISGHVSLFWYQQALGQGPEFLTYFQNEAQLDKSGLPSDRFFAERPEGSVSTLKIQRTQQEDSAVYLCASSFRGGEGAFFGQGTRLTVV.

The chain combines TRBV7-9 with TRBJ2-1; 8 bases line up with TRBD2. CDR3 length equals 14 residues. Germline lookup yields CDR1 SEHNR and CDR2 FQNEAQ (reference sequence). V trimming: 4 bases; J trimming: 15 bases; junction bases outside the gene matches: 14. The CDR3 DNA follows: TGTGCCAGCAGCTCGAAGCGGGAGCTTCCGTCGACGTTCTTC. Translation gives CASSSKRELPSTFF.

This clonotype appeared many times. CDR3 bases: TGTGCCAGCAGCAGAGGGACAGGGCTTTTCGGCACTGAAGCTTTCTTT. Its translation is CASSRGTGLFGTEAFF. The chain uses TRBV7-6 and TRBJ1-1; 9 nucleotides agree with TRBD1. CDR1 is SGHVS, CDR2 FNYEAQ, per germline. The CDR3 sequence is 16 residues long. The trim removed 5 bases at V and 4 bases at J, leaving 11 bases unmatched.

The CDR3 DNA follows: TGTGCCAGCTTAGGGACTAGCGGGAGGAACAATGAGCAGTTCTTC. This codes for CASLGTSGRNNEQFF. The chain recombines TRBV18 with TRBJ2-1, with TRBD2 identical over 15 bases. The V gene end was trimmed by 7 bases and the J gene end by 5 bases; junction bases not matched to a gene: 3. Germline CDR1 is KGHSH and CDR2 is LQKENI. The CDR3 consists of 15 residues.

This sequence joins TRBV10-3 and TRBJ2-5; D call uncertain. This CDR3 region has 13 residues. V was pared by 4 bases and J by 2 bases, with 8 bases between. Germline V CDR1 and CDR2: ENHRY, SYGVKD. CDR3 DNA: TGTGCCATCAGTGGCGGTCGTCAAGAGACCCAGTACTTC. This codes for CAISGGRQETQYF.

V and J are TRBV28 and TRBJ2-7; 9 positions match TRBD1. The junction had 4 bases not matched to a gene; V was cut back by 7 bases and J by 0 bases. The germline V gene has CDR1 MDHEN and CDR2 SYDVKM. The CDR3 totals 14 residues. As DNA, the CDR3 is TGTGCCAGCACTCTGACAGGGGGCTCCTACGAGCAGTACGTC. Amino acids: CASTLTGGSYEQYV.

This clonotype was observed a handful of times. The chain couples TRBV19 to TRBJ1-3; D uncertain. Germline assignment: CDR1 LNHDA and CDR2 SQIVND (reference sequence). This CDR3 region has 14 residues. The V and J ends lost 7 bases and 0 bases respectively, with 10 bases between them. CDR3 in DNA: TGTGCCAGTACCAAAAGGTCCTCTGGAAACACCATATATTTT. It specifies CASTKRSSGNTIYF. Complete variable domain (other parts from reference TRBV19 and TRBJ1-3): DGGITQSPKYLFRKEGQNVTLSCEQNLNHDAMYWYRQDPGQGLRLIYYSQIVNDFQKGDIAEGYSVSREKKESFPLTVTSAQKNPTAFYLCASTKRSSGNTIYFGEGSWLTVV.

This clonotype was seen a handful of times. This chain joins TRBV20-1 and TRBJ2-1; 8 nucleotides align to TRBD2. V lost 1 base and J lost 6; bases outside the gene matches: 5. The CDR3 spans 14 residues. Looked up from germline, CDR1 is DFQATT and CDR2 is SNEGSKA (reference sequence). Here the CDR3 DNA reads TGCAGTGCTAGAGTCCCGGGAGGGCCCAATGAGCAGTTCTTC. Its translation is CSARVPGGPNEQFF.

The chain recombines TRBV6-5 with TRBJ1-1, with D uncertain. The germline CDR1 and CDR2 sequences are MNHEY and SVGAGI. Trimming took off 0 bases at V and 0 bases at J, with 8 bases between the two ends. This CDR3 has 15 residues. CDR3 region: CASSYSAGLNTEAFF. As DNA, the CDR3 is TGTGCCAGCAGTTACTCGGCAGGACTGAACACTGAAGCTTTCTTT.

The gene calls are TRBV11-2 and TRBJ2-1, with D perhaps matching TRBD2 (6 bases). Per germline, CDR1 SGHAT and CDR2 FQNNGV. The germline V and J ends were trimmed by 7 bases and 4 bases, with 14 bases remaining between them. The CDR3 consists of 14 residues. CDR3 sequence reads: CASTSTRSYNEQFF. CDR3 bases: TGTGCCAGCACCTCGACTAGGTCGTACAATGAGCAGTTCTTC.

The DNA for the CDR3 is TGTGCCAGCAGCGTCAGACAGGGGGCTATGAACACTGAAGCTTTCTTT. Its translation is CASSVRQGAMNTEAFF. The chain combines TRBV7-2 with TRBJ1-1; 10 bases map to TRBD1. This CDR3 has 16 residues. The V and J ends lost 5 bases and 0 bases, in that order; junction bases with no gene match: 6. Germline V lookup: CDR1 SGHTA, CDR2 FQGNSA.

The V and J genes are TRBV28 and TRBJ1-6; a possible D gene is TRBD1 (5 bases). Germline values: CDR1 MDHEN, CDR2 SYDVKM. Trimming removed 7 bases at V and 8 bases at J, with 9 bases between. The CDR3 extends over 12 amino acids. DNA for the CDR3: TGTGCCAGCAACAAGGGGTATTCACCCCTCCACTTT. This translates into CASNKGYSPLHF.